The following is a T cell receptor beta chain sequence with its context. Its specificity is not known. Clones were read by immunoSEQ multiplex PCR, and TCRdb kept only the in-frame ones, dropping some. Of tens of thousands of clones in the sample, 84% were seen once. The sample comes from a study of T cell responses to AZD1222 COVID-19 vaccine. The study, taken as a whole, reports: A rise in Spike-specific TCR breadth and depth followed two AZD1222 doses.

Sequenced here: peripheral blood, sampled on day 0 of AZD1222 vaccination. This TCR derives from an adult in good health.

The CDR3 region is CASSPLGRAFLGYTF. The CDR3, as DNA: TGCGCCAGCAGCCCCCTTGGCAGGGCGTTTCTTGGCTACACCTTC. The chain links TRBV4-1 to TRBJ1-2; possibly TRBD1 for D (5 bases). Deletions cut 4 bases from V and 7 bases from J, with 19 bases between. In germline, CDR1 is MGHRA, CDR2 YSYEKL. This CDR3 spans 15 amino acids.